The table lists the clone carrying this T cell receptor (beta chain) with many counts. Its antigen is unidentified. V was clipped by 3 bases and J by 1 base, with 2 bases between them. The length of the CDR3 is 12 residues. Germline CDR1 LGHDT, CDR2 YNNKEL (reference sequence). Time point: newly diagnosed GD, antithyroid drugs for less than 3 months. PBMCs were the source of the RNA used for TCR sequencing. An endocrinology department located in Xi'an, China, was where the patients came from. With iRepertoire HTBI primers and Arm-PCR of CDR3 regions, TCR beta libraries were built. A single record per CDR3 protein comes from TCRdb applying MiXCR to the multiplex PCR reads. Among roughly 400,000 distinct CDR3 sequences listed, 15% to 20% were seen once. The sample belongs to a study of regulatory T cells in long-lasting Graves disease. General observations from the study: Among persistent patients, a larger number of public clonotypes were shared (2,741) than among newly diagnosed patients (more than 850).

The data were also submitted as part of a second study, on T cells in Graves' hyperthyroidism and ophthalmopathy.

The V and J genes are TRBV3-1 and TRBJ2-3; D is unresolved. The clonotype comes from a woman aged 18-29 years with Graves disease. The material sequenced was peripheral blood mononuclear cells (PBMCs), taken at new diagnosis, from a patient treated with antithyroid drugs. In nucleotides, the CDR3 is TGTGCCAGCAGCCATGGCACAGATACGCAGTATTTT. Translated: CASSHGTDTQYF.